A selection of T cell receptor beta chains follows, all from one sample in a study of blood T cell repertoires in COVID-19. Using immunoSEQ multiplex PCR, the repertoire was profiled, and TCRdb retains in-frame clones only, with some absent. The table shows about 130,000 clones, with around 86% occurring only once. Specimen: peripheral blood. Source of these receptors: a man aged 35 to 55 with active or convalescent COVID-19. The CDR3 runs from the conserved cysteine through the conserved F or W. Not all rows give a size; the values are once, few, many and, for expanded clones, a class.

.	TRBV6-5	TRBJ2-1	CASSFSGTSSYNEQFF
many	TRBV5-6	TRBJ1-5	CASSPSGTQNQPQHF
.	TRBV29-1	TRBJ1-1	CSVDRGFGEAFF
.	TRBV7-3	TRBJ1-5	CASSLILHRGNQPQHF
.	TRBV11-2	TRBJ1-4	CASSPRSLFEKLFF
.	TRBV7-9	TRBJ1-2	CASSSGQSHRLYGYTF
.	TRBV27	TRBJ2-3	CASSLGARDTQYF
.	TRBV3-1/TRBV3-2	TRBJ1-1	CASRGQGANTEAFF
.	TRBV5-1	TRBJ1-1	CASSFGTENTEAFF
.	TRBV5-1	TRBJ1-6	CASSLVPEDRAKSPLHF
.	TRBV7-9	TRBJ2-4	CASSLGLAGGPLAKNIQYF
few	TRBV9	TRBJ1-6	CASSVTVEQGSSPLHF
.	TRBV5-6	TRBJ1-1	CASSSARGGVGTEAFF
.	TRBV6-1	TRBJ1-1	CASSDFATGGKNTEAFF
.	TRBV2	TRBJ2-7	CASSQAGGTNEQYF
.	TRBV5-6	TRBJ2-7	CASSFGKEQYF
.	TRBV11-2	TRBJ1-1	CASSSRQGTNTEAFF
.	TRBV5-6	TRBJ1-2	CASSLTDYGYTF
.	TRBV12-5	TRBJ2-7	CASGLPRTGGYEQYF
.	TRBV12-5	TRBJ2-1	CASGFPPRGGEQFF
.	TRBV12-3/TRBV12-4	TRBJ2-5	CASSLNSQTQYF
few	TRBV18	TRBJ2-7	CASSPGTVEQYF
.	TRBV6-5	TRBJ2-7	CASSYGGPYYEQYF
once	TRBV7-9	TRBJ1-4	CASSLGQGNLEKLFF
.	TRBV7-2	TRBJ1-6	CASSLAGTGSSYNSPLHF
few	TRBV7-2	TRBJ2-7	CASSLGGSGFEQYF
.	TRBV27	TRBJ2-7	CASSPLLWGDCEQYF
few	TRBV4-1	TRBJ2-7	CASSQDQGSYEQYF
.	TRBV12-5	TRBJ2-2	CASALPTITGELFF
once	TRBV6-5	TRBJ1-1	CASRTTGGTEAFF